This TCR beta chain emerged from a study of blood T cells in healthy people across ages. The CDR3 runs 12 residues. V shed 4 bases and J shed 11 bases, with 17 bases lying between them. CDR1 DFQATT and CDR2 SNEGSKA come from the germline V gene (reference sequence). Through a sample-barcoded 5' primer and a J-beta primer mix, a second PCR was run for about 6 to 11 cycles. TCRdb analysed the 5' RACE reads with MiXCR anew, one entry per CDR3 protein. Of some 1,500,000 distinct CDR3 sequences in the sample, 35% to 45% were seen once. Points on this clonotype: Its antigen remains unknown.

Overall study results and limits: In these data, TCR beta diversity tracked strongly with naive T cell percentage.

The rearrangement links TRBV20-1 to TRBJ2-5; D call uncertain. The source is a woman under 30 in good health. Sequenced: blood. CDR3: CSATSGSNEQYF. The CDR3 DNA sequence: TGCAGTGCTACCTCGGGCAGCAATGAGCAGTACTTC.